Reported below is one T cell receptor beta chain. Its target is unknown. This entry belongs to a study of naive and memory T cell subsets. Findings and limits, study-wide: Over 90% of naive TCR sequences appeared only once, unlike memory subsets.

CMV status came from CD4+ IFNgamma after overnight CMV lysate stimulation. Two oligonucleotides, mixed equimolar, formed the beta constant-region primer covering TRBC1 and TRBC2. An oligonucleotide with the SP2 primer and a 12-nucleotide UMI was ligated to the cDNA 3' end. TCRdb analysed the UMI-ligation and nested PCR reads with MiXCR anew, one entry per CDR3 protein. The repertoire holds tens of thousands of distinct CDR3 sequences, roughly 13% seen once, with 0.9% to 0.95% in the top ten. This CDR3 is 16 amino acids long. Germline V gene sequence: CDR1 MNHEY, CDR2 SMNVEV (reference sequence). J lost 6 bases, V lost 2 bases, and 9 bases had no gene match.

Input material: central memory CD4+ T cells from blood. This clonotype was sampled from a human donor in good health. V and J are TRBV27 and TRBJ2-2, with TRBD1 matching 7 bases. The CDR3 nucleotides are TGTGCCAGCAGTTTAAAGGCAGGGGGACGGGCCGGGGAGCTGTTTTTT. Encoded protein: CASSLKAGGRAGELFF.